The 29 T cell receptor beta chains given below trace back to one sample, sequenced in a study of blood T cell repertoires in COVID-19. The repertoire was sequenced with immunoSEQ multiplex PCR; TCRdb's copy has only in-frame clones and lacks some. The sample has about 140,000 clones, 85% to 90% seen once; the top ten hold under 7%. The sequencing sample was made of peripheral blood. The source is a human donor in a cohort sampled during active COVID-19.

The CDR3 bases are TGCAGCGTCGATACAGTGTACCAAGAGACCCAGTACTTC. Translation: CSVDTVYQETQYF. The gene calls are TRBV29-1 and TRBJ2-5; D not certain. Germline-derived CDR1 and CDR2 are SQVTM and ANQGSEA. The CDR3 loop spans 13 amino acids. Trimming pared 6 bases from V and 0 bases from J, leaving 11 bases between.

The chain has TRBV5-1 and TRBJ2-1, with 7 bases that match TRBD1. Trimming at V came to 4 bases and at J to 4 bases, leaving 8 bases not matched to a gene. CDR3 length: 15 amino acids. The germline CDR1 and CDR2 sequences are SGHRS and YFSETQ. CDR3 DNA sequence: TGCGCCAGCAGCCGTGGACAGGCGACGTACAATGAGCAGTTCTTC. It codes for CASSRGQATYNEQFF.

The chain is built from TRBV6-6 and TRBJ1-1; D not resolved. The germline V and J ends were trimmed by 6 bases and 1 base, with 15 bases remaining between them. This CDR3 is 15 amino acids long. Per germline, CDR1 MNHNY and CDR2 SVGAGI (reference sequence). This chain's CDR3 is CASRVGRAENTEAFF. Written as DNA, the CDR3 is TGTGCCAGCAGAGTCGGGAGGGCTGAGAACACTGAAGCTTTCTTT.

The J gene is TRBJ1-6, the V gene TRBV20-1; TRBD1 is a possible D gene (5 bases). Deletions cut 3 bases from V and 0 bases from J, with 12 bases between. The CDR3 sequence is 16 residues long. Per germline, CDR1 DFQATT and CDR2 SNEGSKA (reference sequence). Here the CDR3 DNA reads TGCAGTGCTAGTAGGGGCTCGAGCTCCTATAATTCACCCCTCCACTTT. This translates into CSASRGSSSYNSPLHF.

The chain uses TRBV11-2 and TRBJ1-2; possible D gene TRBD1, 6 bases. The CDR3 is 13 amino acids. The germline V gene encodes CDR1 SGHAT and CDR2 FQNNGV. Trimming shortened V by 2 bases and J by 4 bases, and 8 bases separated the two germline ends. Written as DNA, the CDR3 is TGTGCCAGCAGCTTACCGGACAGCTATGGCTACACCTTC. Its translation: CASSLPDSYGYTF.

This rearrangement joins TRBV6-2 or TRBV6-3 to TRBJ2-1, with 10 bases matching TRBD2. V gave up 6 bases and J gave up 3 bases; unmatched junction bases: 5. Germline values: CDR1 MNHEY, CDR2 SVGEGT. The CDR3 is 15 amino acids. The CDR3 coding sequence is TGTGCCAGCAGCCCACTAGCGGGATACTACAATGAGCAGTTCTTC. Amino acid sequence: CASSPLAGYYNEQFF.

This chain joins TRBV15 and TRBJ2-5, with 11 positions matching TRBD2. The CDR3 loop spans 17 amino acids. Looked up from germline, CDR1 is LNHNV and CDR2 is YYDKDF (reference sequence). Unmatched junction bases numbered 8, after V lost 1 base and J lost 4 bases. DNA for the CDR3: TGTGCCACCAGCAGAGGACGTAGCGGGAGGGGGGGAGAGACCCAGTACTTC. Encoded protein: CATSRGRSGRGGETQYF.

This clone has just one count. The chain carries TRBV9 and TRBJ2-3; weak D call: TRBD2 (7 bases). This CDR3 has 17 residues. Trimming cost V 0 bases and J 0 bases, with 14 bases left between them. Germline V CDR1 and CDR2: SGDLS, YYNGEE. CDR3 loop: CASSVAAGASSTDTQYF. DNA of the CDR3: TGTGCCAGCAGCGTAGCGGCGGGGGCTTCTAGCACAGATACGCAGTATTTT. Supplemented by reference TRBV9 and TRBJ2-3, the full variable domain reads DSGVTQTPKHLITATGQRVTLRCSPRSGDLSVYWYQQSLDQGLQFLIQYYNGEERAKGNILERFSAQQFPDLHSELNLSSLELGDSALYFCASSVAAGASSTDTQYFGPGTRLTVL.

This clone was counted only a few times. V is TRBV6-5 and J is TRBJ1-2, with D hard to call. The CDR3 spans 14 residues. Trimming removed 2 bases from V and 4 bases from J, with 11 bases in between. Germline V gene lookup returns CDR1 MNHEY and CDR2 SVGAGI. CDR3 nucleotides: TGTGCCAGCAGTTACACGGAAGGAGGCTATGGCTACACCTTC. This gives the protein CASSYTEGGYGYTF.

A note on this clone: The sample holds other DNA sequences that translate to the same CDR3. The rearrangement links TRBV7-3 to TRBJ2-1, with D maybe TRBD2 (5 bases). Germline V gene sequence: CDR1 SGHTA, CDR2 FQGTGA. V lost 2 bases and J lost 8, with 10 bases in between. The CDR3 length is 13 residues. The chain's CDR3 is CASSLGLADEQFF. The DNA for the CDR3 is TGTGCCAGCAGCTTAGGGCTAGCAGATGAGCAGTTCTTC.

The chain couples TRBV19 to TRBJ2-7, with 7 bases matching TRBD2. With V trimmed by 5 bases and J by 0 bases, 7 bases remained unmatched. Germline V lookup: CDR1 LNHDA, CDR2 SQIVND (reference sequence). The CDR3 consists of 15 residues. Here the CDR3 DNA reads TGTGCCAGTAGTCGCGTGGGGGGGAACTCCTACGAGCAGTACTTC. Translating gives CASSRVGGNSYEQYF.

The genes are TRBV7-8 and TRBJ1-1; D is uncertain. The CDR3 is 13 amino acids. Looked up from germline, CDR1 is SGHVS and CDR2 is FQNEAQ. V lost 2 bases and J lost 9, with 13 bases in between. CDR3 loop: CASSLQQSHKAFF. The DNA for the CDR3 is TGTGCCAGCAGCTTACAACAGAGTCATAAAGCTTTCTTT.

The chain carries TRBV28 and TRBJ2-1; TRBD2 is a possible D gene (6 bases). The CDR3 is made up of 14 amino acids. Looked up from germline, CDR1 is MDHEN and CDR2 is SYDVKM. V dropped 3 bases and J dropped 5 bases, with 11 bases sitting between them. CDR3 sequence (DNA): TGTGCCAGCAGTTTGGGGGGATGGGACAATGAGCAGTTCTTC. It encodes CASSLGGWDNEQFF.

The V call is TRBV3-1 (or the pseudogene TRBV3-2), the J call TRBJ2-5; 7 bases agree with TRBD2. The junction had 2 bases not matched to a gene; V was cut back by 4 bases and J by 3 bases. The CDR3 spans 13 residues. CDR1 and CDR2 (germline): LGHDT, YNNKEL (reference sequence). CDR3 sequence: CASSLRGEETQYF. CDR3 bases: TGTGCCAGCAGCCTTCGGGGGGAAGAGACCCAGTACTTC.

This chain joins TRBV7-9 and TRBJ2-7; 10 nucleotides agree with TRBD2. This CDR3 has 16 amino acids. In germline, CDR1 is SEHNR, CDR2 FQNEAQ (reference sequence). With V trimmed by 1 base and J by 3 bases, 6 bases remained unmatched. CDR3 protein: CASSLGGLAGVYEQYF. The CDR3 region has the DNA TGTGCCAGCAGCTTAGGAGGTCTAGCGGGAGTCTACGAGCAGTACTTC.

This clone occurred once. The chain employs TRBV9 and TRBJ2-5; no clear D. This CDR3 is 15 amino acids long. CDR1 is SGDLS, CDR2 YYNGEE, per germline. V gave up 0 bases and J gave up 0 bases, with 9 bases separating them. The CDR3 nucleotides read TGTGCCAGCAGCGTAGGGTCTGCGTACCAAGAGACCCAGTACTTC. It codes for CASSVGSAYQETQYF.

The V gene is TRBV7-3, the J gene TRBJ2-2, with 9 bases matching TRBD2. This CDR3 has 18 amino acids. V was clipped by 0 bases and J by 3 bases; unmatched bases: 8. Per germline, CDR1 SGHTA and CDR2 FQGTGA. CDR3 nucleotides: TGTGCCAGCAGCTTAACGCCAGCGGGAGGAGGCGACACCGGGGAGCTGTTTTTT. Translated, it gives CASSLTPAGGGDTGELFF.

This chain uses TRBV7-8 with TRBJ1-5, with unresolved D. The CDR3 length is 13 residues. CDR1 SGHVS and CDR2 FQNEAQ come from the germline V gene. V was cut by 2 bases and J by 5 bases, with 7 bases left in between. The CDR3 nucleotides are TGTGCCAGCAGCTTAAATTCCGATCAGCCCCAGCATTTT. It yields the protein CASSLNSDQPQHF.

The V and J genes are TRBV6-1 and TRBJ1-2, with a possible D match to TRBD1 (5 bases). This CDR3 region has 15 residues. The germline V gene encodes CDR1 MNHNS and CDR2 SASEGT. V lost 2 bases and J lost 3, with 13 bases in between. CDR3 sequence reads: CASSETLGRDYGYTF. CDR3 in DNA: TGTGCCAGCAGTGAAACCCTTGGCAGGGACTATGGCTACACCTTC.

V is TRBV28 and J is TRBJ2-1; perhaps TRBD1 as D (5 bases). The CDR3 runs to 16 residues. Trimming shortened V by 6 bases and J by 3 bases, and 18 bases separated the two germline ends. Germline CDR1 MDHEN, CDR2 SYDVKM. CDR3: CASSRFTGVVYNEQFF. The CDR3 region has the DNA TGTGCCAGCAGCCGGTTTACAGGTGTTGTCTACAATGAGCAGTTCTTC.

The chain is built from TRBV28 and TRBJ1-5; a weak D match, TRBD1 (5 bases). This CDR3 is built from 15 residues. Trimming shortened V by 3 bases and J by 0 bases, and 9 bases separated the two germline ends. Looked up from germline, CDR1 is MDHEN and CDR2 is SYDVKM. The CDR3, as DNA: TGTGCCAGCAGTTTGGGCAGGGTTAGCAATCAGCCCCAGCATTTT. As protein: CASSLGRVSNQPQHF.

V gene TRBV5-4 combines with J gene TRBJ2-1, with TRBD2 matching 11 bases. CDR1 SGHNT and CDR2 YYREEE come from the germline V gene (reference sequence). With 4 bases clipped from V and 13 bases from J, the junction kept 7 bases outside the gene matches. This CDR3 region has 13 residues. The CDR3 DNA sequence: TGTGCCAGCAGCGGATATAGCGGGGGGGCCCAGTTCTTC. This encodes CASSGYSGGAQFF.

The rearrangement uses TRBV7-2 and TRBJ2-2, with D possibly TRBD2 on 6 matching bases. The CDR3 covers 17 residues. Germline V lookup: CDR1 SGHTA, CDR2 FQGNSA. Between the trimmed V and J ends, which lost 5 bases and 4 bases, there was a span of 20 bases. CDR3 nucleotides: TGTGCCAGCAGCCCGAGGCGGGCGACTAGAAGCACCGGGGAGCTGTTTTTT. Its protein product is CASSPRRATRSTGELFF.

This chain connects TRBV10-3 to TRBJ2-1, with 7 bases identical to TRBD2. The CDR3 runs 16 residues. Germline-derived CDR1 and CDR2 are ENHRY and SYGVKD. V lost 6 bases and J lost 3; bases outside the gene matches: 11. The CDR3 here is CAISPQGGGLYNEQFF. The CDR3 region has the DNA TGTGCCATCAGCCCCCAGGGCGGGGGACTCTACAATGAGCAGTTCTTC.

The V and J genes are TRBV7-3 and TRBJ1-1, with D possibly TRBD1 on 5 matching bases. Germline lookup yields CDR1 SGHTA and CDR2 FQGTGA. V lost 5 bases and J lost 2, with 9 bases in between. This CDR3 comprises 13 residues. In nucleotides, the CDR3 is TGTGCCAGCAGCGTTCAGGGAAACACTGAAGCTTTCTTT. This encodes CASSVQGNTEAFF.

CDR3 sequence (DNA): TGTGCCAGCAGGGACGGGGTTTTGGAAAAACTGTTTTTT. This encodes CASRDGVLEKLFF. This chain joins TRBV7-9 and TRBJ1-4; D unresolved. This CDR3 is built from 13 residues. Trimming shortened V by 6 bases and J by 8 bases, and 13 bases separated the two germline ends. Germline values: CDR1 SEHNR, CDR2 FQNEAQ (reference sequence).

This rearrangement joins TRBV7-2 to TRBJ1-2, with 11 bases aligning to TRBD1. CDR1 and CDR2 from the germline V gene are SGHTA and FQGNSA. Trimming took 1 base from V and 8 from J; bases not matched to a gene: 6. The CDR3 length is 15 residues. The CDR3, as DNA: TGTGCCAGCAGCTTAGAGTGGGACAGGGGGGAAGGCTACACCTTC. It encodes CASSLEWDRGEGYTF.

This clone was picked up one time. CDR3 loop: CASSMGQGADTQYF. As DNA, the CDR3 is TGTGCCAGTAGTATGGGACAGGGGGCAGATACGCAGTATTTT. The chain combines TRBV19 with TRBJ2-3; 11 bases line up with TRBD1. The CDR3 totals 14 residues. Germline lookup yields CDR1 LNHDA and CDR2 SQIVND (reference sequence). J gave up 4 bases and V 3 bases, and 0 bases lay outside the gene matches.

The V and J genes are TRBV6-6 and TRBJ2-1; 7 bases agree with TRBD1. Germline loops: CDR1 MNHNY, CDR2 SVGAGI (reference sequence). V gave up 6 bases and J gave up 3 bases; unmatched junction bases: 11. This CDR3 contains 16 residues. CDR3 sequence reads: CASSLIFSGGYNEQFF. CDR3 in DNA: TGTGCCAGCAGCCTTATTTTTTCAGGGGGCTACAATGAGCAGTTCTTC.